This T cell receptor beta chain was observed in a study of T cells in Graves' hyperthyroidism and ophthalmopathy. This clonotype was observed many times. Its specificity is unknown. Notes on the study in general: Researchers found most expanded thyroid clonotypes above 0.001 in blood as well.

Unmatched junction bases numbered 13, after V lost 3 bases and J lost 15 bases. Germline lookup yields CDR1 SGHVS and CDR2 FQNEAQ. The CDR3 loop spans 14 amino acids. Researchers took RNA transcripts and amplified the TCR beta CDR3 regions from them. First-round RT-PCR of the TCR CDR3 relied on the HTBI primer set. TCRdb reanalysed the multiplex PCR reads using MiXCR and keeps one entry per CDR3 protein. The sample holds around 350,000 distinct CDR3 sequences, roughly an eighth seen once. The sequencing input was blood. This TCR derives from a woman under 30 with Graves' hyperthyroidism. The V and J genes are TRBV7-8 and TRBJ2-1; 8 bases fit TRBD1. CDR3 bases: TGTGCCAGCAGCTTTTCATCACGACAGGGGCTATTGTTCTTC. Protein: CASSFSSRQGLLFF.